This T cell receptor beta chain was sequenced for a study of blood T cells in healthy people across ages. Turning to the study itself: Capturing about one barcoded beta molecule per two T cells was achieved by template switching.

It was with a sample-barcoded 5' primer and a J-beta primer mix that a second PCR of roughly 7 to 12 cycles was run. Every molecule of cDNA carried a tag from a template-switch adaptor with 12 random nucleotides. Each of the samples gave a minimum of 2.5 million paired-end reads that contained CDR3. TCRdb passed the 5' RACE reads through MiXCR, listing each CDR3 protein once. The sample records a few hundred thousand distinct CDR3 sequences, roughly half being singletons. The CDR3 totals 16 residues. Germline CDR1 and CDR2: KGHDR and SFDVKD. V is TRBV24-1 and J is TRBJ2-5; TRBD1 or TRBD2 may be the D gene (5 bases each). The DNA end lines up better with TRBJ2-7; the J call may be wrong. Sequencing used blood. This TCR derives from a man in his 60s in good health. The CDR3 nucleotides are TGTGCCACCAGTGAAGATCCACGGGGCGGAAAGTACGAGCAGTACTTC. It yields the protein CATSEDPRGGKYEQYF.